This TCR beta chain was profiled in a study of CD8 T cells in ankylosing spondylitis. Study findings and constraints: Reportedly, matched ankylosing spondylitis synovial fluid was significantly enriched for disease-linked clones. Prior work had noted some motif variants in reactive arthritis blood and synovial fluid. Characteristic of ankylosing spondylitis blood, it appeared, was a TCR beta motif comprising several highly homologous variants.

The TCR beta libraries were generated through quantitative 5'-RACE incorporating molecular barcodes. One entry per CDR3 protein, called by TCRdb with MiXCR from the 5' RACE reads. The sample shows under 150,000 distinct CDR3 sequences, 11% of them seen only once. About this clonotype itself: Its antigen is undetermined. A much more abundant neighbour one base away suggests this may be a read error. It is likely a read error, because the conserved phenylalanine at the end of the CDR3 is missing.

Trimming removed 2 bases at V and 6 bases at J, with 14 bases between. CDR1 and CDR2 (germline): DFQATT, SNEGSKA (reference sequence). This CDR3 has 14 amino acids. The gene calls are TRBV20-1 and TRBJ2-1; no clear D. The source is a female donor with ankylosing spondylitis or in good health (not recorded which). Sequencing input: blood, either unsorted or a sorted T cell fraction (not recorded which). The CDR3 coding sequence is TGCAGTGCTAGAATGTACAGAAAACCCAATGAGCAGTTCCTC. This sequence encodes CSARMYRKPNEQFL.